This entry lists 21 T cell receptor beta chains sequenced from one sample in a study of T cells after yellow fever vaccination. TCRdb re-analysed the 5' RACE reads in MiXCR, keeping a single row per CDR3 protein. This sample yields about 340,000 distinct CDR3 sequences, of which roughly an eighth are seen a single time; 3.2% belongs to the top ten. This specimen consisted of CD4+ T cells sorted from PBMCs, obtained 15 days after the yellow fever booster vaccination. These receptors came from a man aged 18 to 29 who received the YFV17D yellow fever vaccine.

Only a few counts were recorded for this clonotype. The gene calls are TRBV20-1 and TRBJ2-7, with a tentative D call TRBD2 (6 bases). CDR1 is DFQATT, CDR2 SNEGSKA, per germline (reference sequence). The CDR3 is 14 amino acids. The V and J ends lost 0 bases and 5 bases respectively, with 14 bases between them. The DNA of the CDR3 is TGCAGTGCTAGAGATCGAGGAGGGTCCAACGAGCAGTACGTC. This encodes CSARDRGGSNEQYV.

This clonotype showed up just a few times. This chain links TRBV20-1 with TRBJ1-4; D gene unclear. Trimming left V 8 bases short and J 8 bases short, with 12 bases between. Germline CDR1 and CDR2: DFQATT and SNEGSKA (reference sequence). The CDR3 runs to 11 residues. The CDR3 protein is CSPEPGEKLFF. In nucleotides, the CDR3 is TGCAGTCCGGAGCCGGGAGAAAAACTGTTTTTT.

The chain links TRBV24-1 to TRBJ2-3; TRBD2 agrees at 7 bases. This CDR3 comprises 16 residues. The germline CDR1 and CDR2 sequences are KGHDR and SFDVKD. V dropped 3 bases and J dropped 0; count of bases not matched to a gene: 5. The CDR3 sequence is CATSDPGGTSTDTQYF. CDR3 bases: TGTGCCACCAGTGATCCCGGGGGGACGAGCACAGATACGCAGTATTTT.

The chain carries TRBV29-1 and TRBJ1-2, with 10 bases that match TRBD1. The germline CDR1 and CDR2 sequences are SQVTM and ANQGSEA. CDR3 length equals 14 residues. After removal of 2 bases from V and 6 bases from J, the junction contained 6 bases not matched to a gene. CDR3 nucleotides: TGCAGCGTTGAAAAGACAGGGGGCGGCAATGGCTACACCTTC. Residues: CSVEKTGGGNGYTF.

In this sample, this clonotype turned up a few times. The CDR3 here is CASSYSTGFDGYTF. The CDR3, as DNA: TGTGCCAGCAGTTACTCGACAGGGTTTGATGGCTACACCTTC. This chain joins TRBV6-2 or TRBV6-3 and TRBJ1-2; 7 bases align to TRBD1. In germline, CDR1 is MNHEY, CDR2 SVGEGT. The CDR3 loop spans 14 amino acids. The J segment lost 6 bases and the V segment lost 0 bases, leaving 4 bases of the junction unmatched.

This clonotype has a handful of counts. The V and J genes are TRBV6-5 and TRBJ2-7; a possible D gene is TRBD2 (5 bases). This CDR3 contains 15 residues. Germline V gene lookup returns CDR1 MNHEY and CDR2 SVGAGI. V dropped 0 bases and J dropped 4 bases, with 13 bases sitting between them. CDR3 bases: TGTGCCAGCAGTTACTCCCAGTTGGGAGCATACGAGCAGTACTTC. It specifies CASSYSQLGAYEQYF.

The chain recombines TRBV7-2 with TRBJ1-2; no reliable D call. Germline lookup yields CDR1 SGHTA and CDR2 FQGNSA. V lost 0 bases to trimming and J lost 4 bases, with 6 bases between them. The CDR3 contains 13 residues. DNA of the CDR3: TGTGCCAGCAGCTTAGCCTGGTCCTATGGCTACACCTTC. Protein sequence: CASSLAWSYGYTF.

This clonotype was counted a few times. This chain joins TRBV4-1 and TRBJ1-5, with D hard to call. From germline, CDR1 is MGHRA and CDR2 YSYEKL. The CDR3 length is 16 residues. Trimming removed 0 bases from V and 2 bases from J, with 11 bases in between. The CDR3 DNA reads TGCGCCAGCAGCCAAGATACCTCTTACGGCAATCAGCCCCAGCATTTT. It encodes CASSQDTSYGNQPQHF.

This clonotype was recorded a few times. In DNA, the CDR3 is TGTGCCAGCACCACCCCGGGACAGGGGGGTACGCAGTATTTT. It codes for CASTTPGQGGTQYF. The V call is TRBV6-6, the J call TRBJ2-3, with 11 nucleotides matching TRBD1. V shed 7 bases, J shed 8 bases, and the junction held 8 bases outside the gene matches. CDR1 is MNHNY, CDR2 SVGAGI, per germline (reference sequence). The CDR3 runs to 14 residues.

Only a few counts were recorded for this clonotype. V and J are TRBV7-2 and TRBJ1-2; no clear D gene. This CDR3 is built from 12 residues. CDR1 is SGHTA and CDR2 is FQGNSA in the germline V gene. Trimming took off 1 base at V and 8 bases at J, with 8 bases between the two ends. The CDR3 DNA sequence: TGTGCCAGCAGCTTAGTGTATTCCGGCTACACCTTC. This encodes CASSLVYSGYTF.

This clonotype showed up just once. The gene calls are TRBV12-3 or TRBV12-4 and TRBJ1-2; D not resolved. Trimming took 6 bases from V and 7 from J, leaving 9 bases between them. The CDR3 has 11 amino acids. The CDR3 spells CASRWFGGYTF. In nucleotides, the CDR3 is TGTGCCAGCAGATGGTTTGGTGGCTACACCTTC.

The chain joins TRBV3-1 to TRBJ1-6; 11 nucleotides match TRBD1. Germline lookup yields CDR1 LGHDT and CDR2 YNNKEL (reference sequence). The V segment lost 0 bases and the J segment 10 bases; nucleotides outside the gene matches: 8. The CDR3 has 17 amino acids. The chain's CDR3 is CASSQDLGTGGDSPLHF. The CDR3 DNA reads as TGTGCCAGCAGCCAAGACCTGGGGACAGGGGGAGACTCACCCCTCCACTTT.

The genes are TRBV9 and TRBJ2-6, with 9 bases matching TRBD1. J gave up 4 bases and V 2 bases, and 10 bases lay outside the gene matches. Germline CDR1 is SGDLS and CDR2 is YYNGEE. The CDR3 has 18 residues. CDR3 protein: CASSVHGTGLSGANVLTF. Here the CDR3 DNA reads TGTGCCAGCAGCGTTCACGGGACAGGGCTCTCCGGGGCCAACGTCCTGACTTTC.

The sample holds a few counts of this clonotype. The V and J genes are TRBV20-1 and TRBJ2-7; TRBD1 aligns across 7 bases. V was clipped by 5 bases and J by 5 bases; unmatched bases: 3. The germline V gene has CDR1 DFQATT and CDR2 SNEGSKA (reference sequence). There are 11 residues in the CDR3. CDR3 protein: CSAEQGNEQYV. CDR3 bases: TGCAGTGCTGAACAGGGGAACGAGCAGTACGTC.

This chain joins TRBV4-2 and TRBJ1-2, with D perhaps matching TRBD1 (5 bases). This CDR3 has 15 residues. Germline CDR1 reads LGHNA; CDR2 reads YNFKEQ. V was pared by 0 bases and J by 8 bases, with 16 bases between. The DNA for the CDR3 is TGTGCCAGCAGCCAAGAGCGGGAAATCGGGGCGGGCTACACCTTC. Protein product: CASSQEREIGAGYTF.

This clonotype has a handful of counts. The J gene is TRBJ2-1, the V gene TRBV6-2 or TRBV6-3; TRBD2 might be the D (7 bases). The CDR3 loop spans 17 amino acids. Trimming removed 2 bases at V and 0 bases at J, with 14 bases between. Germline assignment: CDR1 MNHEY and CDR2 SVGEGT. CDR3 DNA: TGTGCCAGCAGTTACGGCGGGGGCCTGAGCTCCTACAATGAGCAGTTCTTC. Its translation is CASSYGGGLSSYNEQFF.

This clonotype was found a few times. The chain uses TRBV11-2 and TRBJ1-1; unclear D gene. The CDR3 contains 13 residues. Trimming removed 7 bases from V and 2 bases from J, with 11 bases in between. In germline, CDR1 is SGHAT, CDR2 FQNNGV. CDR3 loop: CASKAWPNTEAFF. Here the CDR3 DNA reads TGTGCCAGCAAGGCGTGGCCCAACACTGAAGCTTTCTTT.

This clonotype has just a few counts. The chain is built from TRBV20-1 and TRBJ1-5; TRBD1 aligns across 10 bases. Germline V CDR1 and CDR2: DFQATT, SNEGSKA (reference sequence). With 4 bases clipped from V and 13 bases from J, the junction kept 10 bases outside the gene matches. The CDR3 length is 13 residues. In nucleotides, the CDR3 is TGCAGTGCTATAACGGACAGGGGGATCCTGCAGCATTTT. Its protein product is CSAITDRGILQHF.

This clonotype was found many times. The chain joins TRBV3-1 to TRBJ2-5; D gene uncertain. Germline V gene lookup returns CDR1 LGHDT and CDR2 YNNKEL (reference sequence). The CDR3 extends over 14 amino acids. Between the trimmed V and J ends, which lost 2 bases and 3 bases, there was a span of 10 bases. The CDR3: CASSQYSVKETQYF. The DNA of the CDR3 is TGTGCCAGCAGCCAATACAGCGTCAAAGAGACCCAGTACTTC.

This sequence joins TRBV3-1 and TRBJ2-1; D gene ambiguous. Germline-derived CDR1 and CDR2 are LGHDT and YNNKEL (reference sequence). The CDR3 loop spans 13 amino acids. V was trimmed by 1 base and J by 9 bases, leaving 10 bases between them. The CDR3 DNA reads TGTGCCAGCAGCCAAGGAGGCGCTAGTGAGCAGTTCTTC. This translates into CASSQGGASEQFF.

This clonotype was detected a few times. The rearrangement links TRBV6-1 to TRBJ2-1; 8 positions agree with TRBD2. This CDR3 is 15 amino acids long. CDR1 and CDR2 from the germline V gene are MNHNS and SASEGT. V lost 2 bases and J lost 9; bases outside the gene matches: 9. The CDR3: CASSESGGGLVEQFF. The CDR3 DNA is TGTGCCAGCAGTGAATCCGGGGGGGGCTTGGTTGAGCAGTTCTTC.